This T cell receptor (beta chain) stems from a study of T-cell reconstitution after alpha-beta-depleted transplantation in children. Preparation of the TCRbeta library used unique molecular identifiers. Each CDR3 protein gets one entry after TCRdb re-called the PCR reads with MiXCR. Here the sample spans hundreds of thousands of distinct CDR3 sequences, about 12% being singletons. Notes on this clonotype: The target antigen is unknown.

Study-level findings and limits: There were reportedly several hundred expanded graft clones from which alpha-beta T cells came about two months after transplant.

The material sequenced was PBMCs, taken before TCRalphabeta/CD19-depleted stem cell transplant. This TCR came from a girl aged 2-10 years with congenital amegakaryocytic thrombocytopenia, due to receive a stem cell transplant.

The CDR3 DNA sequence: TGCAGCGTCTCCGGGACTAGCGGGAGTTTTACCCACGAGCAGTACTTC. Translating gives CSVSGTSGSFTHEQYF. This chain joins TRBV29-1 and TRBJ2-7, with 14 bases aligning to TRBD2. After removal of 6 bases from V and 5 bases from J, the junction contained 12 bases not matched to a gene. The CDR3 has 16 amino acids. Germline lookup yields CDR1 SQVTM and CDR2 ANQGSEA.